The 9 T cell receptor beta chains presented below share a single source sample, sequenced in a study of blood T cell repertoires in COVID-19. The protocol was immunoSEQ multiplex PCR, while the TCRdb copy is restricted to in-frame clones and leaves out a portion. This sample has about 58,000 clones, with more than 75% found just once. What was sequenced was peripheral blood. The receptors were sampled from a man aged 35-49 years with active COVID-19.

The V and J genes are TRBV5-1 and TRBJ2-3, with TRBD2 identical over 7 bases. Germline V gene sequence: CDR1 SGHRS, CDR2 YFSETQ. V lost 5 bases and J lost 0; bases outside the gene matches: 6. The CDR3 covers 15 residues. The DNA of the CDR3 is TGCGCCAGCAGGGCCTCGGGACTAAGCACAGATACGCAGTATTTT. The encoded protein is CASRASGLSTDTQYF.

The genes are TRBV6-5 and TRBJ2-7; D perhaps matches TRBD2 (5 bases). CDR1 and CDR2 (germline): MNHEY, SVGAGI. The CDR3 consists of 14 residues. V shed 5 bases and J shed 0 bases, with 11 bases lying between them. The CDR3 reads CASSPQRSSYEQYF. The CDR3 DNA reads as TGTGCCAGCAGTCCTCAGCGGAGCTCCTACGAGCAGTACTTC.

The CDR3 loop reads CATSRQGQSNQPQHF. The CDR3 nucleotides read TGTGCCACCAGCAGACAGGGACAGAGCAATCAGCCCCAGCATTTT. The chain has TRBV15 and TRBJ1-5; 7 bases fit TRBD1. Germline V gene sequence: CDR1 LNHNV, CDR2 YYDKDF (reference sequence). V gave up 2 bases and J gave up 1 base; unmatched junction bases: 2. The CDR3 runs 15 residues.

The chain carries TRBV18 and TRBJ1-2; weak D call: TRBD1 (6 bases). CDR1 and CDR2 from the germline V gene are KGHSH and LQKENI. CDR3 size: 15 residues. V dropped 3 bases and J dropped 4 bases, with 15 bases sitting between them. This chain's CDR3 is CASSPNEGESYGYTF. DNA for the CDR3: TGTGCCAGCTCACCGAATGAGGGGGAATCCTATGGCTACACCTTC.

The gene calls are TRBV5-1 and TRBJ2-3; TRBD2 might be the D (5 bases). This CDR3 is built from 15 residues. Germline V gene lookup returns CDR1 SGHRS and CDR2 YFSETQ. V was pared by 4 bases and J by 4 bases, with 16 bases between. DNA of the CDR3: TGCGCCAGCAGCCCCCTCACTAGAGTTGCAGATACGCAGTATTTT. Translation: CASSPLTRVADTQYF.

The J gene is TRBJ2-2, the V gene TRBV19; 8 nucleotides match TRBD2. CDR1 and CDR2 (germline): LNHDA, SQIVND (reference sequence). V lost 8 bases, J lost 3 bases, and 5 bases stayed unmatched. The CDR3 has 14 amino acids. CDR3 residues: CASASGRDTGELFF. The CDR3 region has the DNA TGTGCCAGTGCGAGCGGGAGAGACACCGGGGAGCTGTTTTTT.

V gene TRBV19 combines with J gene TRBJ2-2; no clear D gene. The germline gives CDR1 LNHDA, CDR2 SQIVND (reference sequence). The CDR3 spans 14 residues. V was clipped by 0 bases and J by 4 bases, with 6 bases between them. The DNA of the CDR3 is TGTGCCAGTAGTATAGAGAGGAGCACCGGGGAGCTGTTTTTT. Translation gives CASSIERSTGELFF.

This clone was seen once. The CDR3 coding sequence is TGTGCCAGCAGCGTAGACTCGACAAGCGGCATGCGGCAGTACTTC. This sequence encodes CASSVDSTSGMRQYF. The chain joins TRBV9 to TRBJ2-7, with D possibly being TRBD2 (5 bases). The CDR3 is 15 residues long. Germline CDR1 and CDR2: SGDLS and YYNGEE. The germline V and J ends were trimmed by 0 bases and 9 bases, with 19 bases remaining between them.

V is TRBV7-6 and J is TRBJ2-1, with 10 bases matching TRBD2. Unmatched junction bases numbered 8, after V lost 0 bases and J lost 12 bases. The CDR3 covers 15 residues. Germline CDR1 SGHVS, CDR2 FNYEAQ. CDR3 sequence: CASSLARTSGSGQFF. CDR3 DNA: TGTGCCAGCAGCTTAGCGAGGACTAGCGGTAGCGGGCAGTTCTTC.